This T cell receptor beta chain was retrieved from a study of early T cells in non-severe SARS-CoV-2 infection. Using its own MiXCR run on the 5' RACE reads, TCRdb lists one record per CDR3 protein. The sample holds roughly 30,000 distinct CDR3 sequences, about 4.2% seen once. This CDR3 is 14 amino acids long. The V gene's germline CDR1 is SGHNT and CDR2 YYREEE (reference sequence). V gave up 4 bases and J gave up 3 bases, with 13 bases separating them. This clonotype was counted many times. This TCR derives from an adult who was a healthcare worker with PCR-confirmed SARS-CoV-2 infection or an uninfected control (not recorded which). Sequenced material: whole blood. The chain employs TRBV5-4 and TRBJ2-5, with D perhaps TRBD2 (5 bases). The CDR3 reads CASSPRDPKETQYF. The CDR3 coding sequence is TGTGCCAGCAGCCCCCGGGATCCTAAAGAGACCCAGTACTTC.